What follows describes a single T cell receptor (beta chain). The target antigen is unknown. The record originates from a study of cytomegalovirus exposure and HLA in healthy donors. A multiplex PCR was run with 60 Vbeta primers and 13 Jbeta primers. Data came from immunoSEQ multiplex PCR; TCRdb stores just in-frame clones and leaves some out. The sample includes roughly 82,000 clones. Findings of the study overall: It was confirmed in vitro that three of the CMV-associated chains were specific for CMV antigens. Later analysis reportedly placed an Asian-associated ancestry cluster below the roughly 700-donor mean in N-insertions. Immune exposure was documented only through CMV serostatus.

After removal of 0 bases from V and 7 bases from J, the junction contained 5 bases not matched to a gene. Germline CDR1 SGHTS, CDR2 YDEGEE. The CDR3 has 15 residues. Sequencing was performed on PBMCs. The TCR sequence derives from a woman in her sixties or seventies in good health and CMV-seronegative. This chain links TRBV5-8 with TRBJ2-1, with 9 bases that match TRBD2. The CDR3 loop is CASSLGLAGANEQFF. CDR3 sequence (DNA): TGTGCCAGCAGCTTGGGTTTAGCGGGAGCGAATGAGCAGTTCTTC.